Shown below are 5 T cell receptor beta chains from a single sample sequenced in a study of control samples from healthy donors and cancer patients. Generated by immunoSEQ multiplex PCR, the TCRdb table keeps only in-frame clones and is missing some. The table records around 170,000 clones, around 90% of them present only once. The sample taken for sequencing was blood. The receptors here all came from a woman aged 25 to 39 in good health.

The chain carries TRBV2 and TRBJ1-6; 9 bases align to TRBD1. After removal of 5 bases from V and 9 bases from J, the junction contained 5 bases not matched to a gene. Germline values: CDR1 SNHLY, CDR2 FYNNEI. The CDR3 spans 14 residues. The CDR3 coding sequence is TGTGCCAGCAGTCCCGACAGGGGGACTTCACCCCTCCACTTT. Encoded protein: CASSPDRGTSPLHF.

The chain recombines TRBV5-1 with TRBJ1-3; D unclear. The CDR3 contains 15 residues. Trimming removed 0 bases at V and 0 bases at J, with 7 bases between. Looked up from germline, CDR1 is SGHRS and CDR2 is YFSETQ. Here the CDR3 reads CASSLGPNSGNTIYF. The DNA of the CDR3 is TGCGCCAGCAGCTTGGGACCGAACTCTGGAAACACCATATATTTT.

This chain joins TRBV6-5 and TRBJ2-2; the D gene is possibly TRBD2 (6 bases). CDR3 length: 15 amino acids. V gave up 6 bases and J gave up 5 bases, with 16 bases separating them. Germline V CDR1 and CDR2: MNHEY, SVGAGI. CDR3 in DNA: TGTGCCAGCAGCCAGAAGCGGGTGAAGACCGGGGAGCTGTTTTTT. Amino acid sequence: CASSQKRVKTGELFF.

The chain carries TRBV12-3 or TRBV12-4 and TRBJ1-4, with TRBD1 matching 7 bases. There are 13 residues in the CDR3. The V segment lost 4 bases and the J segment 10 bases; nucleotides outside the gene matches: 6. The CDR3 loop is CASSSGTVGKLFF. CDR3 coding DNA: TGTGCCAGCAGTTCCGGGACAGTAGGAAAACTGTTTTTT.

The CDR3 protein is CASSLKGSGVQFF. CDR3 bases: TGTGCCAGCAGCTTAAAGGGTAGCGGGGTACAGTTCTTC. The rearrangement links TRBV7-2 to TRBJ2-1; 8 bases are a match to TRBD2. The CDR3 has 13 amino acids. The germline gives CDR1 SGHTA, CDR2 FQGNSA. J was trimmed by 13 bases and V by 2 bases; bases with no gene match: 7.